The clone carrying this TCR beta chain was found once. Its ends do not fully match the called genes, so a read error is possible. CDR1 is MNHNS and CDR2 is SASEGT in the germline V gene. The CDR3 runs 12 residues. The data were obtained in a study of tumor-infiltrating lymphocytes in primary liver carcinoma. Production of TCR beta cDNA used around 460 ng total RNA together with a constant-region primer. Each TCR beta library was derived from three nested multiplex PCR rounds that employed slightly modified ARM-PCR. The two initial PCR rounds, 9 to 11 cycles each, used TRBV1-TRBV30 forward and C-beta reverse primers. TCRdb processed the multiplex PCR reads anew with MiXCR; each CDR3 protein has one entry. The profile shows roughly 25,000 distinct CDR3 sequences, around 79% of them singletons. Between about 20 and 30 mg of unsorted bulk tissue served as the source from which RNA and DNA were co-extracted.

This receptor was identified in a middle-aged man with primary liver carcinoma and hepatitis B virus infection. The chain employs TRBV6-1 and TRBJ2-3; D is perhaps TRBD2 (5 bases). Sequenced material: liver tumor tissue from sampling region 3. The subset was: tumor region T3, left-lateral pole. The CDR3: CATSIGVDTKYF. The CDR3 DNA sequence: TGTGCCACCTCAATCGGGGTAGATACGAAGTATTTT.